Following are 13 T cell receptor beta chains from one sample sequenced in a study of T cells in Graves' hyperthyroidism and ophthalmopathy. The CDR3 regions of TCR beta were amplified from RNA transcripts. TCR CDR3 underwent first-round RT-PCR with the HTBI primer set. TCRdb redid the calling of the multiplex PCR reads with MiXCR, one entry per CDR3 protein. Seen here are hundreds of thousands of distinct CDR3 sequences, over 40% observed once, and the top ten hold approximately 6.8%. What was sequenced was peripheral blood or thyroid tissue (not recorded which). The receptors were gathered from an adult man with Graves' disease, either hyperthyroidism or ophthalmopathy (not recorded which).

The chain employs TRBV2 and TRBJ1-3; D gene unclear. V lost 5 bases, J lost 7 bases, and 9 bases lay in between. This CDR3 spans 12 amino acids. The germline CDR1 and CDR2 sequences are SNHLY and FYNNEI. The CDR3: CASSYMLNTIYF. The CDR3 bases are TGTGCCAGCAGTTATATGTTGAACACCATATATTTT. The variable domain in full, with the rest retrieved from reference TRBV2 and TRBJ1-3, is EPEVTQTPSHQVTQMGQEVILRCVPISNHLYFYWYRQILGQKVEFLVSFYNNEISEKSEIFDDQFSVERPDGSNFTLKIRSTKLEDSAMYFCASSYMLNTIYFGEGSWLTVV.

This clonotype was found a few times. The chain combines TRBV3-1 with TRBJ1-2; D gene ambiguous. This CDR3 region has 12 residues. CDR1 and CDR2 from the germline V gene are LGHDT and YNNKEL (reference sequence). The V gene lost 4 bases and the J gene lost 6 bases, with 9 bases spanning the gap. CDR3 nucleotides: TGTGCCAGCAGCCTAGCAAGGCATGGCTACACCTTC. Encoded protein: CASSLARHGYTF.

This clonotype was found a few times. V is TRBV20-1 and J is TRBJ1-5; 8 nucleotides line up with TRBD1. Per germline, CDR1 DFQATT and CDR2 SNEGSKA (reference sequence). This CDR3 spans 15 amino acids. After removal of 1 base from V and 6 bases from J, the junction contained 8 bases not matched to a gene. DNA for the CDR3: TGCAGTGCTAGAGGAAAACAGGGGGGTAGTCAGCCCCAGCATTTT. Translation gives CSARGKQGGSQPQHF.

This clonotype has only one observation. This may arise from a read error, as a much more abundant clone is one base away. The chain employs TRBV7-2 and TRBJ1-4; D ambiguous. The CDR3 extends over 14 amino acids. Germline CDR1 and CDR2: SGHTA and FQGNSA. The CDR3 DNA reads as TGTGGCAGCAGCTTGTTGGGGTCTAATGAAAAACTGTTTTTT. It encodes CGSSLLGSNEKLFF.

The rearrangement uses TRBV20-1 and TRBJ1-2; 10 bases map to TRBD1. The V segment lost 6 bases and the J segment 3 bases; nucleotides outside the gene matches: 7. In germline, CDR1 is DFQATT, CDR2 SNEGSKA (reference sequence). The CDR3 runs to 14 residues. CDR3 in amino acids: CSAPGQGPDYGYTF. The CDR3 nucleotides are TGCAGTGCCCCGGGACAGGGGCCTGACTATGGCTACACCTTC.

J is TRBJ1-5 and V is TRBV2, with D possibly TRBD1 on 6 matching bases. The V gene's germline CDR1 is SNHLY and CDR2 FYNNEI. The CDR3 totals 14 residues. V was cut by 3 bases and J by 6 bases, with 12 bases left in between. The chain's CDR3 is CASSEGRGSQPQHF. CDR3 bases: TGTGCCAGCAGTGAGGGCAGGGGCAGTCAGCCCCAGCATTTT.

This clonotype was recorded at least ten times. The CDR3 DNA reads as TGTGCCAGCAGGATCGACAGGACAACCTACGAGCAGTACTTC. This gives the protein CASRIDRTTYEQYF. The chain has TRBV2 and TRBJ2-7, with a possible D match to TRBD1 (6 bases). CDR3 length: 14 amino acids. Germline V gene data show CDR1 as SNHLY and CDR2 as FYNNEI. Trimming shortened V by 6 bases and J by 2 bases, and 14 bases separated the two germline ends. Drawing the rest from reference TRBV2 and TRBJ2-7, the complete variable domain is EPEVTQTPSHQVTQMGQEVILRCVPISNHLYFYWYRQILGQKVEFLVSFYNNEISEKSEIFDDQFSVERPDGSNFTLKIRSTKLEDSAMYFCASRIDRTTYEQYFGPGTRLTVT.

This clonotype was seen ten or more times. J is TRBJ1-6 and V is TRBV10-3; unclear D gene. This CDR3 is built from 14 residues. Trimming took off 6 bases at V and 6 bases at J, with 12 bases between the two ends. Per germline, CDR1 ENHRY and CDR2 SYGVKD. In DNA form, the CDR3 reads TGTGCCATCAGGGACGGCGCTCGTAATTCACCCCTCCACTTT. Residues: CAIRDGARNSPLHF.

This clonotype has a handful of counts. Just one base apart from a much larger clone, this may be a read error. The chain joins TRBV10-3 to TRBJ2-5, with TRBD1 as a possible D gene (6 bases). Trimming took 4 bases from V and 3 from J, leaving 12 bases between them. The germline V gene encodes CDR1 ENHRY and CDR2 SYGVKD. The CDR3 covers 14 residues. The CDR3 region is CAISGQAWEETQYF. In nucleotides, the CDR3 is TGTGCCATCAGTGGACAGGCATGGGAAGAGACCCAGTACTTC.

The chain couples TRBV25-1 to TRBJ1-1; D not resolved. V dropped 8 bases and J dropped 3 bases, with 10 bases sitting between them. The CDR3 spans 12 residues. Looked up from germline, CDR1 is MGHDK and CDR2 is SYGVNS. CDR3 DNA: TGTGCCAGCGCGTTGGGAGACACTGAAGCTTTCTTT. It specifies CASALGDTEAFF.

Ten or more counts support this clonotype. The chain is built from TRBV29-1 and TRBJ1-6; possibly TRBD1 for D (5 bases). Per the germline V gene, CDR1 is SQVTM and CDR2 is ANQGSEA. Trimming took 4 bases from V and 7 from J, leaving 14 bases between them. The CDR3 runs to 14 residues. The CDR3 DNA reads TGCAGCGTTGCGGGGGAGGCACCGAATTCACCCCTCCACTTT. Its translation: CSVAGEAPNSPLHF.

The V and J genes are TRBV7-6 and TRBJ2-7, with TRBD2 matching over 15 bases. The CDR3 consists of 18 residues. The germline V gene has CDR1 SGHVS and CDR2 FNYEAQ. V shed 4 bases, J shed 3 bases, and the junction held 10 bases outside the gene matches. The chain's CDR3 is CASSSSRGLAGGLYEQYF. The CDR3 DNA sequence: TGTGCCAGCAGCTCATCACGGGGACTAGCGGGGGGCCTCTACGAGCAGTACTTC. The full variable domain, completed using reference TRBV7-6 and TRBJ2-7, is GAGVSQSPRYKVTKRGQDVALRCDPISGHVSLYWYRQALGQGPEFLTYFNYEAQQDKSGLPNDRFSAERPEGSISTLTIQRTEQRDSAMYRCASSSSRGLAGGLYEQYFGPGTRLTVT.

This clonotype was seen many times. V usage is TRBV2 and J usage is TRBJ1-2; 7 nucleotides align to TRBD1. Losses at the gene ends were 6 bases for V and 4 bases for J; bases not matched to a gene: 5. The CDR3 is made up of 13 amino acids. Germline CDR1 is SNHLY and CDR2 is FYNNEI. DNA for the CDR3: TGTGCCAGCAGCGTGACAGGGCTCTATGGCTACACCTTC. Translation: CASSVTGLYGYTF.